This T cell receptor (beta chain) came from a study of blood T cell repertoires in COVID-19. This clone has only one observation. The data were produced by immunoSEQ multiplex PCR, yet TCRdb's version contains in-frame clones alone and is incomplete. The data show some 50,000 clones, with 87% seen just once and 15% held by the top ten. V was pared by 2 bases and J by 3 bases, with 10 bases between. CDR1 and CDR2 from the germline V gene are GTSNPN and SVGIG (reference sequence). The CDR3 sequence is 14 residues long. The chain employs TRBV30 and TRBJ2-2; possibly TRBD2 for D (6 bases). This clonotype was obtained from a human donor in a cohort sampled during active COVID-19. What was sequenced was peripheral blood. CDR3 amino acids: CAWSIQRDTGELFF. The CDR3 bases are TGTGCCTGGAGTATACAGCGGGACACCGGGGAGCTGTTTTTT.